These 13 T cell receptor beta chains share one sample of origin, sequenced in a study of blood T cell repertoires in COVID-19. Here immunoSEQ multiplex PCR was the method, and the copy in TCRdb shows in-frame clones only, minus some. The sample carries tens of thousands of clones, approximately 89% recorded once. Sequencing used peripheral blood. The receptors were sampled from a man in his forties or fifties with active COVID-19.

The sample holds a few counts of this clone. The genes are TRBV6-4 and TRBJ2-1; D possibly corresponds to TRBD1 (6 bases). Trimming removed 4 bases at V and 7 bases at J, with 14 bases between. Germline assignment: CDR1 MRHNA and CDR2 SNTAGT. The length of the CDR3 is 14 residues. The CDR3 protein is CASSAQDSPNEQFF. CDR3 bases: TGTGCCAGCAGTGCCCAGGACAGCCCTAATGAGCAGTTCTTC.

This clone was detected only once. The chain recombines TRBV7-3 with TRBJ2-2, with a tentative D call TRBD1 (6 bases). Germline V gene lookup returns CDR1 SGHTA and CDR2 FQGTGA. The CDR3 length is 14 residues. V was pared by 6 bases and J by 5 bases, with 13 bases between. The DNA of the CDR3 is TGTGCCAGCAGAGCGACAGGCCCAACCGGGGAGCTGTTTTTT. Translated, it gives CASRATGPTGELFF. Full variable domain (outside the CDR3, taken from reference TRBV7-3 and TRBJ2-2): GAGVSQTPSNKVTEKGKYVELRCDPISGHTALYWYRQSLGQGPEFLIYFQGTGAADDSGLPNDRFFAVRPEGSVSTLKIQRTERGDSAVYLCASRATGPTGELFFGEGSRLTVL.

CDR3 in DNA: TGCGCCAGCAGCTTGCTGGCGGCCAACACCGGGGAGCTGTTTTTT. It specifies CASSLLAANTGELFF. The V call is TRBV5-1, the J call TRBJ2-2; D not resolved. The ends were cut back, 1 base at V and 2 bases at J, with 9 bases in the middle. Per germline, CDR1 SGHRS and CDR2 YFSETQ. The CDR3 consists of 15 residues.

The chain uses TRBV4-2 and TRBJ2-3; TRBD2 matches 8 bases. The CDR3 sequence is 18 residues long. Looked up from germline, CDR1 is LGHNA and CDR2 is YNFKEQ. Losses at the gene ends were 1 base for V and 2 bases for J; bases not matched to a gene: 11. The CDR3: CASSQVGGGRTYTDTQYF. The CDR3, as DNA: TGTGCCAGCAGCCAAGTCGGCGGGGGGCGAACCTACACAGATACGCAGTATTTT.

This clone was counted between two and nine times. The DNA of the CDR3 is TGTGCCAGCAGCTTAACCGGGACAGGGGGCTACACCTTC. Translation: CASSLTGTGGYTF. The V call is TRBV11-2, the J call TRBJ1-2; 9 bases map to TRBD1. CDR3 length: 13 amino acids. Unmatched junction bases numbered 3, after V lost 2 bases and J lost 8 bases. Germline values: CDR1 SGHAT, CDR2 FQNNGV.

This clone was recorded once. The gene calls are TRBV6-2 or TRBV6-3 and TRBJ1-3; possible D gene TRBD1, 6 bases. Germline V gene lookup returns CDR1 MNHEY and CDR2 SVGEGT. V was pared by 4 bases and J by 1 base, with 11 bases between. The CDR3 is 15 amino acids. This CDR3 reads CASSSGQSSGNTIYF. DNA for the CDR3: TGTGCCAGCAGTTCTGGACAGTCTTCTGGAAACACCATATATTTT.

This clone showed up just a few times. This sequence joins TRBV5-1 and TRBJ1-3, with D uncertain. Germline CDR1 reads SGHRS; CDR2 reads YFSETQ. The CDR3 is made up of 15 amino acids. Between the trimmed V and J ends, which lost 0 bases and 0 bases, there was a span of 7 bases. This chain's CDR3 is CASSLDTSSGNTIYF. The CDR3 coding sequence is TGCGCCAGCAGCTTGGATACGAGCTCTGGAAACACCATATATTTT.

This rearrangement joins TRBV6-6 to TRBJ2-2; 8 nucleotides align to TRBD2. Germline assignment: CDR1 MNHNY and CDR2 SVGAGI (reference sequence). The CDR3 runs 15 residues. With 3 bases clipped from V and 1 base from J, the junction kept 1 base outside the gene matches. DNA of the CDR3: TGTGCCAGCAGTTATAGCGGGGTGAACACCGGGGAGCTGTTTTTT. Translated: CASSYSGVNTGELFF.

The rearrangement joins TRBV4-3 to TRBJ1-1; D unresolved. Germline V CDR1 and CDR2: LGHNA, YSLEER. The CDR3 contains 14 residues. V gave up 0 bases and J gave up 6 bases, with 11 bases separating them. As DNA, the CDR3 is TGCGCCAGCAGCCAAGATCTGGGAGGCCCTGAAGCTTTCTTT. Translation: CASSQDLGGPEAFF.

The rearrangement joins TRBV9 to TRBJ2-2; D is unresolved. From germline, CDR1 is SGDLS and CDR2 YYNGEE. The CDR3 contains 13 residues. Trimming shortened V by 4 bases and J by 3 bases, and 7 bases separated the two germline ends. The CDR3 loop reads CASSSQDTGELFF. The CDR3 coding sequence is TGTGCCAGCAGCTCCCAGGACACCGGGGAGCTGTTTTTT.

In DNA form, the CDR3 reads TGTGCCACCAGTGATTCGCGCAGGGTTCTGGGCTACACCTTC. Translated, it gives CATSDSRRVLGYTF. V and J are TRBV24-1 and TRBJ1-2; TRBD1 is a possible D gene (5 bases). Germline V gene lookup returns CDR1 KGHDR and CDR2 SFDVKD. CDR3 length: 14 amino acids. Trimming pared 2 bases from V and 8 bases from J, leaving 14 bases between.

The rearrangement uses TRBV5-1 and TRBJ1-2; D uncertain. This CDR3 is built from 12 residues. Germline V gene lookup returns CDR1 SGHRS and CDR2 YFSETQ. V was clipped by 0 bases and J by 4 bases, with 4 bases between them. CDR3 in amino acids: CASSLDSYGYTF. CDR3 nucleotides: TGCGCCAGCAGCTTGGACAGCTATGGCTACACCTTC.

The rearrangement links TRBV5-4 to TRBJ1-1; TRBD1 matches 8 bases. The CDR3 sequence is 14 residues long. V dropped 4 bases and J dropped 5; count of bases not matched to a gene: 7. From germline, CDR1 is SGHNT and CDR2 YYREEE (reference sequence). The CDR3 coding sequence is TGTGCCAGCAGCGCTAAGACAGGGGTAACTGAAGCTTTCTTT. Residues: CASSAKTGVTEAFF. The full variable domain, in which reference TRBV5-4 and TRBJ1-1 provide the parts outside the CDR3, is ETGVTQSPTHLIKTRGQQVTLRCSSQSGHNTVSWYQQALGQGPQFIFQYYREEENGRGNFPPRFSGLQFPNYSSELNVNALELDDSALYLCASSAKTGVTEAFFGQGTRLTVV.